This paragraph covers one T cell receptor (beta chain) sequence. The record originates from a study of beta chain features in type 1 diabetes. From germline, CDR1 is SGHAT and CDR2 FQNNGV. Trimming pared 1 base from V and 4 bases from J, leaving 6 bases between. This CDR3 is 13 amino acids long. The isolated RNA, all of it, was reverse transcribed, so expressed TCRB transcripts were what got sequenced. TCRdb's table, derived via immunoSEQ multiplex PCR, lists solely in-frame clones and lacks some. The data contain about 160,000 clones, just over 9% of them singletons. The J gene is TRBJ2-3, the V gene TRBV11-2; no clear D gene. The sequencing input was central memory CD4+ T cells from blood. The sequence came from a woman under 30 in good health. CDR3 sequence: CASSLGESDTQYF. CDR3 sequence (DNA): TGTGCCAGCAGCTTAGGAGAGTCAGATACGCAGTATTTT.